These 24 T cell receptor beta chains originate from one sample sequenced in a study of blood T cell repertoires in COVID-19. Repertoires were generated with immunoSEQ multiplex PCR, while TCRdb's copy carries only in-frame clones and drops some. Here the sample spans more than 70,000 clones, approximately 88% being singletons. Sequencing was done on a sample of peripheral blood. The receptors were gathered from a man between 45 and 60 years old with active COVID-19.

This chain joins TRBV27 and TRBJ1-2; 7 bases line up with TRBD1. V was pared by 3 bases and J by 6 bases, with 10 bases of the junction left unmatched. This CDR3 is built from 15 residues. Germline V gene data show CDR1 as MNHEY and CDR2 as SMNVEV (reference sequence). CDR3 sequence (DNA): TGTGCCAGCAGTTTTCTACAGGGGCAGCAGGATGGCTACACCTTC. Translating gives CASSFLQGQQDGYTF.

The chain employs TRBV2 and TRBJ2-7; D possibly corresponds to TRBD1 (6 bases). CDR3 size: 13 residues. The germline V and J ends were trimmed by 4 bases and 3 bases, with 10 bases remaining between them. Germline V gene data show CDR1 as SNHLY and CDR2 as FYNNEI. The CDR3 here is CASSATGRYEQYF. Here the CDR3 DNA reads TGTGCCAGCAGTGCGACAGGTCGCTACGAGCAGTACTTC.

The chain carries TRBV6-1 and TRBJ1-6; 8 positions agree with TRBD1. CDR1 is MNHNS, CDR2 SASEGT, per germline. The CDR3 spans 17 residues. Trimming removed 4 bases from V and 0 bases from J; junction bases left unmatched: 5. CDR3 coding DNA: TGTGCCAGCAGTGGGAGGACAGGGAGCTCCTATAATTCACCCCTCCACTTT. Amino acid sequence: CASSGRTGSSYNSPLHF.

The J gene is TRBJ2-3, the V gene TRBV3-1 (or the pseudogene TRBV3-2), with 15 positions matching TRBD2. The V gene end was trimmed by 4 bases and the J gene end by 6 bases; junction bases not matched to a gene: 5. The germline V gene encodes CDR1 LGHDT and CDR2 YNNKEL (reference sequence). CDR3 length: 16 residues. The CDR3 nucleotides read TGTGCCAGCAGCCTCGGGACTAGCGGGAGGTGGGATACGCAGTATTTT. Translation: CASSLGTSGRWDTQYF.

This chain connects TRBV24-1 to TRBJ2-1; D gene unclear. CDR1 and CDR2 (germline): KGHDR, SFDVKD. V was shortened by 1 base and J by 5 bases, with 11 bases between the two germline ends. CDR3 size: 15 residues. CDR3: CATSDFTENDNEQFF. Written as DNA, the CDR3 is TGTGCCACCAGTGATTTTACAGAGAATGACAATGAGCAGTTCTTC.

The sample holds one count of this clone. This sequence joins TRBV5-4 and TRBJ2-7, with D hard to call. CDR3 length: 14 amino acids. Trimming took off 1 base at V and 6 bases at J, with 14 bases between the two ends. Germline-derived CDR1 and CDR2 are SGHNT and YYREEE (reference sequence). The CDR3 is CASSLWRPVGEQYF. CDR3 bases: TGTGCCAGCAGCTTGTGGCGGCCGGTTGGCGAGCAGTACTTC. Full variable domain (missing parts from reference TRBV5-4 and TRBJ2-7): ETGVTQSPTHLIKTRGQQVTLRCSSQSGHNTVSWYQQALGQGPQFIFQYYREEENGRGNFPPRFSGLQFPNYSSELNVNALELDDSALYLCASSLWRPVGEQYFGPGTRLTVT.

The chain carries TRBV5-5 and TRBJ1-6; 8 bases map to TRBD1. The CDR3 runs 15 residues. The trim removed 4 bases at V and 14 bases at J, leaving 14 bases unmatched. Germline CDR1 and CDR2: SGHKS and YYEKEE (reference sequence). The DNA of the CDR3 is TGTGCCAGCAGCACTGTACAGGGGGGAGGTTCGGCCCTCCACTTT. Amino acids: CASSTVQGGGSALHF.

The chain employs TRBV7-6 and TRBJ1-2; 11 nucleotides line up with TRBD1. Trimming removed 1 base from V and 5 bases from J; junction bases left unmatched: 6. Germline CDR1 and CDR2: SGHVS and FNYEAQ. The CDR3 is 16 residues long. CDR3 in amino acids: CASSLGGQGARYGYTF. The DNA of the CDR3 is TGTGCCAGCAGCTTAGGCGGACAGGGGGCTCGGTATGGCTACACCTTC.

This chain links TRBV27 with TRBJ1-3; D is ambiguous. Germline V gene lookup returns CDR1 MNHEY and CDR2 SMNVEV (reference sequence). V gave up 2 bases and J gave up 2 bases, with 13 bases separating them. The CDR3 has 16 residues. This CDR3 is CASSLGPTLTGNTIYF. The DNA for the CDR3 is TGTGCCAGCAGTTTAGGGCCGACCCTAACTGGAAACACCATATATTTT.

The chain employs TRBV6-5 and TRBJ2-7; TRBD2 is a possible D gene (5 bases). V lost 5 bases to trimming and J lost 6 bases, with 11 bases between them. The CDR3 is 12 residues long. Germline V gives CDR1 MNHEY, CDR2 SVGAGI. DNA for the CDR3: TGTGCCAGCAGTACGGGTGAGGGCGAGCAGTACTTC. Translated: CASSTGEGEQYF.

V gene TRBV30 combines with J gene TRBJ1-5; no firm D call. CDR3 length equals 13 residues. Trimming stripped 2 bases from V and 0 bases from J, with 5 bases between. The germline gives CDR1 GTSNPN, CDR2 SVGIG (reference sequence). The CDR3 sequence is CAWSISSNQPQHF. CDR3 in DNA: TGTGCCTGGAGTATTAGTAGCAATCAGCCCCAGCATTTT.

The genes are TRBV28 and TRBJ2-5; 7 bases are a match to TRBD1. This CDR3 comprises 15 residues. In germline, CDR1 is MDHEN, CDR2 SYDVKM. V was pared by 6 bases and J by 2 bases, with 9 bases of the junction left unmatched. In DNA, the CDR3 is TGTGCCAGCAGACACGGTGGGGGACAGCAAGAGACCCAGTACTTC. Translated, it gives CASRHGGGQQETQYF.

The chain couples TRBV11-2 to TRBJ1-2; 7 bases match TRBD1. CDR1 and CDR2 (germline): SGHAT, FQNNGV. This CDR3 has 15 amino acids. With V trimmed by 3 bases and J by 4 bases, 8 bases remained unmatched. CDR3 sequence (DNA): TGTGCCAGCAGCTTCTCCCAGGGGACAGCCTATGGCTACACCTTC. Amino acids: CASSFSQGTAYGYTF. The entire variable domain, with the rest obtained from reference TRBV11-2 and TRBJ1-2, is as follows: EAGVAQSPRYKIIEKRQSVAFWCNPISGHATLYWYQQILGQGPKLLIQFQNNGVVDDSQLPKDRFSAERLKGVDSTLKIQPAKLEDSAVYLCASSFSQGTAYGYTFGSGTRLTVV.

This rearrangement joins TRBV29-1 to TRBJ1-2; 8 bases are shared with TRBD1. CDR3 length: 14 residues. Unmatched junction bases numbered 7, after V lost 0 bases and J lost 7 bases. Germline V lookup: CDR1 SQVTM, CDR2 ANQGSEA. Written as DNA, the CDR3 is TGCAGCGTTGAAGATCGGCAGGGGGCAGCTGGCTACACCTTC. Protein product: CSVEDRQGAAGYTF.

The chain links TRBV7-2 to TRBJ2-7; 8 nucleotides match TRBD1. From germline, CDR1 is SGHTA and CDR2 FQGNSA. The length of the CDR3 is 14 residues. Trimming at V came to 0 bases and at J to 6 bases, leaving 4 bases not matched to a gene. The CDR3 is CASSLAAGGGEQYF. DNA for the CDR3: TGTGCCAGCAGCTTAGCGGCAGGGGGCGGCGAGCAGTACTTC.

The sample holds one count of this clone. The genes are TRBV28 and TRBJ2-7, with a tentative D call TRBD2 (5 bases). Germline CDR1 reads MDHEN; CDR2 reads SYDVKM. V was clipped by 3 bases and J by 6 bases, with 15 bases between them. The length of the CDR3 is 14 residues. The CDR3 reads CASSFAGLEREQYF. The CDR3 bases are TGTGCCAGCAGTTTTGCCGGACTCGAGCGCGAGCAGTACTTC.

This sequence joins TRBV28 and TRBJ2-6; 7 bases are a match to TRBD1. Germline CDR1 and CDR2: MDHEN and SYDVKM. There are 17 residues in the CDR3. V trimming: 6 bases; J trimming: 0 bases; junction bases outside the gene matches: 8. CDR3 sequence: CASSPGGSLSGANVLTF. The CDR3 nucleotides read TGTGCCAGCAGCCCAGGGGGTAGCCTCTCTGGGGCCAACGTCCTGACTTTC.

Details on this clone: The junction differs from germline at one of its ends, possibly a read error. The V call is TRBV10-3, the J call TRBJ2-7; TRBD1 matches 9 bases. Per germline, CDR1 ENHRY and CDR2 SYGVKD. The CDR3 covers 15 residues. The DNA for the CDR3 is TGTGCCATCAATGAGGGACAGGGTGAACCCTACGAGCAGTACTTC. This sequence encodes CAINEGQGEPYEQYF.

V gene TRBV6-5 combines with J gene TRBJ2-1, with a possible D match to TRBD2 (6 bases). V dropped 7 bases and J dropped 6 bases, with 13 bases sitting between them. CDR3 length: 13 amino acids. Germline V gene lookup returns CDR1 MNHEY and CDR2 SVGAGI. CDR3 sequence (DNA): TGTGCCAGCACCAACGCGGGAATCAATGAGCAGTTCTTC. Its protein product is CASTNAGINEQFF.

The chain carries TRBV6-6 and TRBJ1-3, with D perhaps TRBD1 (5 bases). CDR3 length: 14 amino acids. Trimming stripped 11 bases from V and 0 bases from J, with 14 bases between. CDR1 and CDR2 from the germline V gene are MNHNY and SVGAGI (reference sequence). The CDR3 spells CAAWGQLSGNTIYF. The CDR3 DNA reads as TGTGCCGCGTGGGGCCAGCTCTCTGGAAACACCATATATTTT.

The rearrangement joins TRBV18 to TRBJ1-4, with 11 bases matching TRBD1. The V and J ends lost 3 bases and 8 bases, in that order; junction bases with no gene match: 2. This CDR3 region has 14 residues. Germline assignment: CDR1 KGHSH and CDR2 LQKENI. CDR3 amino acids: CASSPDRGQEKLFF. For the CDR3, the DNA is TGTGCCAGCTCACCGGACAGGGGGCAAGAAAAACTGTTTTTT.

CDR3 protein: CARRGGGGYGYTF. DNA of the CDR3: TGTGCCCGCCGCGGGGGCGGGGGCTATGGCTACACCTTC. The chain links TRBV9 to TRBJ1-2; D possibly corresponds to TRBD1 (6 bases). This CDR3 comprises 13 residues. Germline V gives CDR1 SGDLS, CDR2 YYNGEE. V lost 10 bases to trimming and J lost 4 bases, with 17 bases between them. The variable domain in full, completed from reference TRBV9 and TRBJ1-2, reads DSGVTQTPKHLITATGQRVTLRCSPRSGDLSVYWYQQSLDQGLQFLIQYYNGEERAKGNILERFSAQQFPDLHSELNLSSLELGDSALYFCARRGGGGYGYTFGSGTRLTVV.

This chain links TRBV5-1 with TRBJ2-5; tentative D call: TRBD2 (8 bases). The CDR3 runs 16 residues. Germline CDR1 reads SGHRS; CDR2 reads YFSETQ. V dropped 3 bases and J dropped 2 bases, with 17 bases sitting between them. CDR3 amino acids: CASSWTGLADQETQYF. The CDR3 region has the DNA TGCGCCAGCAGCTGGACAGGACTAGCCGATCAAGAGACCCAGTACTTC.

The chain combines TRBV5-4 with TRBJ2-7; 8 bases map to TRBD2. The V gene's germline CDR1 is SGHNT and CDR2 YYREEE (reference sequence). Trimming took 0 bases from V and 4 from J; bases not matched to a gene: 3. CDR3 length equals 14 residues. This CDR3 is CASSLGGGRYEQYF. CDR3 bases: TGTGCCAGCAGCTTGGGCGGGGGGCGGTACGAGCAGTACTTC.